This record covers a single TCR beta chain. What antigen it recognizes has not been identified. Base qualities are missing; no much larger clone stands one base away. The data originate from a study of blood T cell repertoires in COVID-19 (dated by TCRdb to 2020 to 2022). Context from the whole study: Samples from collaborators originated in the United States, Italy and Spain and spanned both the acute and convalescent phases of COVID-19. Nearly every sample came with metadata listing a de-identified subject ID, COVID-19 status, age in years and sex. The repertoires were released in a freely available public database meant as a resource for research on the immune response to SARS-CoV-2. Where HLA class I and class II types were available, the types were taken from metadata supplied by the sample provider, not from assay-based typing. The material from the prospective study consisted of cDNA or gDNA derived from T cells, B-cell-depleted T cells, or PBMCs. Subjects who had been exposed to COVID-19, were actively infected with it, or had recovered from it provided the deeply sampled blood TCRbeta repertoires that made up the dataset. The samples were drawn from the first 160 participants of the ongoing ImmuneRACE study and from over a thousand subjects provided by 6 global collaborators. Here is what the overall study found, with its caveats: How much clinical and demographic metadata was included differed by source and by participant, and the metadata was provided uncurated.

Cut back by 0 bases and 1 base, the V and J ends lie 10 bases apart. CDR1 is given as SGDLS and CDR2 as YYNGEE, both from the germline V gene. CDR3 length: 15 amino acids, cysteine to phenylalanine. Only CDR3 DNA remains: 45 bases, in frame from the first base. TCRbeta CDR3 regions were amplified from genomic DNA using the immunoSEQ Assay, a bias-controlled multiplex PCR. The authors' pipeline ran thus. Nucleated cell counts per sample were estimated from amplification of reference gene primers within the assay. To quantify the absolute abundance of each unique TCRbeta CDR3 rearrangement, sequence reads were collapsed and filtered. Productive Simpson clonality was computed per sample as the square root of Simpson's diversity index over productive rearrangements. What TCRdb holds here is the immuneACCESS table cut down to in-frame rearrangements. Part of the clones is not present; checked against another copy, under half of the missing clones reflect an unresolved V gene, and the others are unexplained. V, J and clone size are taken as reported in that table, and D and trimming were inferred from the DNA itself. This sample is represented by about 280,000 clones; about 85% of them were singletons. Jointly, the top ten make up roughly 2.7% of the sample.

Enrolling through a virtual design, the prospective study's participants ranged in age from roughly 18 to 89 years and lived across some 23 United States geographic areas. To assign participants to cohorts, the prospective study relied on clinical history that participants themselves reported in a screening survey and a study questionnaire. ImmuneRACE Cohort 3 recovered participants were defined by two consecutive negative NP/OP PCR tests, healthcare professional clearance, or symptom resolution. In the prospective study, mobile phlebotomists collected whole blood, serum and a nasopharyngeal or oropharyngeal swab from each participant. Participants in the prospective study had the option to provide additional blood draws and questionnaires over a roughly 2-month period. Before DNA extraction, prospective study blood samples were shipped either frozen or at room temperature.

What was sequenced was PBMCs or T cells enriched from blood (not recorded which). The rearrangement joined TRBV9 to TRBJ1-1, with the D gene too uncertain to name. The receptor comes from a woman in her fifties or sixties who had recovered from COVID-19. Here is the DNA: TGTGCCAGCAGCGTAGATTCTCAGGCGAACACTGAAGCTTTCTTT. This yields the protein CASSVDSQANTEAFF.